These 3 T cell receptor beta chains were sequenced from one sample in a study of blood T cell repertoires in COVID-19. TCRdb keeps only in-frame clones here, not all; method: immunoSEQ multiplex PCR. This table holds roughly 200,000 clones, 70% to 85% found once. The specimen was peripheral blood. All receptors derive from a woman of 80 years or more with COVID-19, enrolled during active disease.

The genes are TRBV4-1 and TRBJ1-1, with 9 bases that match TRBD1. The germline V gene has CDR1 MGHRA and CDR2 YSYEKL. The CDR3 is 15 residues long. The junction had 11 bases not matched to a gene; V was cut back by 4 bases and J by 8 bases. The DNA for the CDR3 is TGCGCCAGCAGCCTGCTCCCGGGACAGGGCTACGAAGCTTTCTTT. Translating it yields CASSLLPGQGYEAFF.

In its sample, this clone was seen a few times. V and J are TRBV5-1 and TRBJ2-5; 10 bases match TRBD1. This CDR3 is built from 15 residues. Germline-derived CDR1 and CDR2 are SGHRS and YFSETQ. V lost 4 bases and J lost 5; bases outside the gene matches: 8. CDR3 loop: CASSPPTGGMETQYF. CDR3 nucleotides: TGCGCCAGCAGCCCACCGACAGGGGGCATGGAGACCCAGTACTTC.

CDR3 region: CASSLRGSSYNEQFF. CDR3 nucleotides: TGTGCCAGCAGCTTAAGAGGATCTTCCTACAATGAGCAGTTCTTC. This chain connects TRBV11-3 to TRBJ2-1, with D unresolved. The CDR3 sequence is 15 residues long. CDR1 is SGHNT, CDR2 YENEEA, per germline. V shed 2 bases and J shed 1 base, with 9 bases lying between them. The variable domain in full, with the rest retrieved from reference TRBV11-3 and TRBJ2-1, is EAGVVQSPRYKIIEKKQPVAFWCNPISGHNTLYWYLQNLGQGPELLIRYENEEAVDDSQLPKDRFSAERLKGVDSTLKIQPAELGDSAVYLCASSLRGSSYNEQFFGPGTRLTVL.